The 28 T cell receptor beta chains below were found in one sample sequenced in a study of blood T cell repertoires in COVID-19. Clones were read by immunoSEQ multiplex PCR, and TCRdb kept only the in-frame ones, dropping some. Among approximately 330,000 clones listed, 87% were seen once. Sequencing was done on a sample of peripheral blood. These receptors all come from a man in his thirties or forties with COVID-19, enrolled during active disease.

V and J are TRBV5-6 and TRBJ1-5; D uncertain. V was cut by 0 bases and J by 9 bases, with 10 bases left in between. The CDR3 sequence is 13 residues long. Germline values: CDR1 SGHDT, CDR2 YYEEEE. CDR3: CASSLVARPPQHF. The CDR3 bases are TGTGCCAGCAGCTTGGTAGCTCGTCCGCCCCAGCATTTT.

The V call is TRBV7-3, the J call TRBJ2-1; possible D gene TRBD1, 6 bases. Germline CDR1 SGHTA, CDR2 FQGTGA. Trimming left V 0 bases short and J 7 bases short, with 10 bases between. The CDR3 spans 14 residues. The CDR3 nucleotides read TGTGCCAGCAGCTTAACCCAGGGGACGAATGAGCAGTTCTTC. This sequence encodes CASSLTQGTNEQFF.

The chain combines TRBV7-2 with TRBJ2-5; a possible D gene is TRBD1 (6 bases). CDR1 is SGHTA, CDR2 FQGNSA, per germline. V lost 5 bases, J lost 5 bases, and 12 bases lay in between. This CDR3 is built from 13 residues. In DNA, the CDR3 is TGTGCCAGCAGCCCATACAGGGAGGAGACCCAGTACTTC. Encoded protein: CASSPYREETQYF.

The CDR3 nucleotides are TGTGCCAGCAGCGTAGAAGGAGCTAATCAGCCCCAGCATTTT. Translated: CASSVEGANQPQHF. The chain employs TRBV9 and TRBJ1-5; D is uncertain. The CDR3 totals 14 residues. V was cut by 0 bases and J by 4 bases, with 8 bases left in between. Germline assignment: CDR1 SGDLS and CDR2 YYNGEE. Using reference TRBV9 and TRBJ1-5 for the parts outside the CDR3, the full variable domain is DSGVTQTPKHLITATGQRVTLRCSPRSGDLSVYWYQQSLDQGLQFLIQYYNGEERAKGNILERFSAQQFPDLHSELNLSSLELGDSALYFCASSVEGANQPQHFGDGTRLSIL.

DNA of the CDR3: TGCAGCGTTGAGGGCGAGGGCGGCAATCAGCCCCAGCATTTT. Its protein product is CSVEGEGGNQPQHF. The chain recombines TRBV29-1 with TRBJ1-5; D is uncertain. Germline assignment: CDR1 SQVTM and CDR2 ANQGSEA. This CDR3 is 14 amino acids long. With 3 bases removed from V and 2 bases from J, the gap between germline ends came to 11 bases.

The chain links TRBV18 to TRBJ2-7; 7 bases are a match to TRBD2. CDR3 length: 15 amino acids. CDR1 and CDR2 from the germline V gene are KGHSH and LQKENI. Germline trimming cut 2 bases from V and 3 bases from J; bases unmatched to any gene: 7. CDR3 sequence: CASSPGGGSIYEQYF. In DNA form, the CDR3 reads TGTGCCAGCTCACCAGGGGGGGGTAGTATCTACGAGCAGTACTTC.

V and J are TRBV9 and TRBJ2-1; a possible D gene is TRBD2 (7 bases). Trimming removed 0 bases from V and 6 bases from J, with 10 bases in between. CDR3 size: 14 residues. CDR1 is SGDLS and CDR2 is YYNGEE in the germline V gene. In nucleotides, the CDR3 is TGTGCCAGCAGCGTAGTCGGGGGGCCCAATGAGCAGTTCTTC. Encoded protein: CASSVVGGPNEQFF.

The V and J genes are TRBV19 and TRBJ1-5, with a tentative D call TRBD1 (5 bases). The CDR3 totals 17 residues. The V end lost 4 bases, the J end lost 0 bases, and 16 bases lay between the germline ends. CDR1 and CDR2 from the germline V gene are LNHDA and SQIVND (reference sequence). The CDR3 coding sequence is TGTGCCAGTAGTACCTCACTCCAGACAGCTAGCAATCAGCCCCAGCATTTT. The encoded protein is CASSTSLQTASNQPQHF.

With regard to this clone: In the same sample, other DNA sequences code for this CDR3. The J gene is TRBJ2-7, the V gene TRBV9; TRBD1 might be the D (6 bases). This CDR3 spans 13 amino acids. The germline V gene encodes CDR1 SGDLS and CDR2 YYNGEE. The ends were cut back, 0 bases at V and 10 bases at J, with 14 bases in the middle. DNA for the CDR3: TGTGCCAGCAGCGTAGAATTCAGGGGCGAACAGTACTTC. It yields the protein CASSVEFRGEQYF.

The CDR3 bases are TGTGCCACCAGCAGAGATTGGGGTCCGGGGAGCTCCTACGAGCAGTACTTC. It translates to CATSRDWGPGSSYEQYF. The chain carries TRBV15 and TRBJ2-7, with D maybe TRBD2 (5 bases). The ends were cut back, 0 bases at V and 0 bases at J, with 15 bases in the middle. This CDR3 region has 17 residues. Germline-derived CDR1 and CDR2 are LNHNV and YYDKDF (reference sequence).

The CDR3 here is CASSYSNINTEAFF. CDR3 nucleotide sequence: TGTGCCAGCAGTTACTCGAACATAAACACTGAAGCTTTCTTT. This chain connects TRBV6-2 or TRBV6-3 to TRBJ1-1; D gene uncertain. Trimming cost V 0 bases and J 2 bases, with 7 bases left between them. Per germline, CDR1 MNHEY and CDR2 SVGEGT. The CDR3 has 14 residues.

This chain links TRBV21-1 with TRBJ2-5; the D call in the table, TRBD2, was not verified against the DNA. TRBV21-1 is classified as a pseudogene. There are 18 residues in the CDR3. Here the CDR3 reads CASSSYRPSLGRGETQYF. CDR3 nucleotides: TGTGCCAGCAGCTCTTACCGGCCATCACTAGGGCGCGGGGAGACCCAGTACTTC.

The chain uses TRBV6-5 and TRBJ1-1; D remains ambiguous. The CDR3 consists of 16 residues. Germline V CDR1 and CDR2: MNHEY, SVGAGI. Trimming took 2 bases from V and 1 from J, leaving 14 bases between them. The CDR3 sequence is CASSYNLALGNTEAFF. Written as DNA, the CDR3 is TGTGCCAGCAGTTACAATTTGGCCCTAGGGAACACTGAAGCTTTCTTT.

The chain uses TRBV28 and TRBJ1-2, with D perhaps TRBD1 (6 bases). The ends were cut back, 5 bases at V and 4 bases at J, with 14 bases in the middle. This CDR3 spans 14 amino acids. Germline V gene sequence: CDR1 MDHEN, CDR2 SYDVKM. The CDR3: CASSPWDTTYGYTF. CDR3 sequence (DNA): TGTGCCAGCAGTCCTTGGGACACTACCTATGGCTACACCTTC.

The V and J genes are TRBV6-5 and TRBJ1-2, with a weak D call TRBD1 (5 bases). The CDR3 covers 15 residues. With 9 bases removed from V and 2 bases from J, the gap between germline ends came to 19 bases. Germline V lookup: CDR1 MNHEY, CDR2 SVGAGI. The DNA for the CDR3 is TGTGCCAGTGGAGGGGCGCGGACCATCAACTATGGCTACACCTTC. Protein sequence: CASGGARTINYGYTF.

The chain carries TRBV4-3 and TRBJ2-6; a weak D match, TRBD1 (6 bases). The CDR3 contains 17 residues. The germline V gene has CDR1 LGHNA and CDR2 YSLEER. V was clipped by 5 bases and J by 3 bases, with 17 bases between them. CDR3 bases: TGCGCCAGCAGCGCATCGCACACAGGGAGTGGGGCCAACGTCCTGACTTTC. The encoded protein is CASSASHTGSGANVLTF.

The V gene is TRBV11-2, the J gene TRBJ2-4; D is perhaps TRBD1 (5 bases). Germline V gene lookup returns CDR1 SGHAT and CDR2 FQNNGV. V was clipped by 5 bases and J by 0 bases, with 11 bases between them. This CDR3 comprises 15 residues. CDR3 DNA sequence: TGTGCCAGCAGCCCCGACAGTGTAGCCAAAAACATTCAGTACTTC. Protein sequence: CASSPDSVAKNIQYF.

The CDR3, as DNA: TGTGCCAGCAGCCATCCCCGGGGGGGGACAGGGGTCACAGATACGCAGTATTTT. Its protein is CASSHPRGGTGVTDTQYF. This sequence joins TRBV7-2 and TRBJ2-3; TRBD1 aligns across 10 bases. The germline gives CDR1 SGHTA, CDR2 FQGNSA. V lost 5 bases to trimming and J lost 2 bases; unmatched junction nucleotides: 13. CDR3 length: 18 residues.

The chain couples TRBV9 to TRBJ2-3; the match to TRBD2 covers 14 bases. This CDR3 is built from 17 residues. V shed 4 bases and J 8 bases; nucleotides not matched to a gene: 12. Germline-derived CDR1 and CDR2 are SGDLS and YYNGEE. The CDR3, as DNA: TGTGCCAGCAGCACCGGGACTAGCGGGGGTACATCCGGTACGCAGTATTTT. Translated: CASSTGTSGGTSGTQYF.

This chain uses TRBV6-2 or TRBV6-3 with TRBJ2-7; D not certain. The CDR3 totals 12 residues. Germline V gene sequence: CDR1 MNHEY, CDR2 SVGEGT. The V and J ends lost 9 bases and 5 bases respectively, with 14 bases between them. The CDR3 bases are TGTGCCAGTAGGTACCCGGCGGACGAGCAGTACTTC. It yields the protein CASRYPADEQYF.

This clone was seen only once. The chain carries TRBV5-8 and TRBJ1-3, with TRBD1 matching over 8 bases. CDR3 length equals 18 residues. Germline CDR1 reads SGHTS; CDR2 reads YDEGEE. V dropped 2 bases and J dropped 0; count of bases not matched to a gene: 10. For the CDR3, the DNA is TGTGCCAGCAGCTTCATGGGGACAGGTATTCCCTCTGGAAACACCATATATTTT. Translating it yields CASSFMGTGIPSGNTIYF.

The chain employs TRBV11-2 and TRBJ2-5; 8 bases fit TRBD1. The CDR3 is made up of 15 amino acids. CDR1 is SGHAT, CDR2 FQNNGV, per germline. The V and J ends lost 5 bases and 5 bases, in that order; junction bases with no gene match: 10. This CDR3 is CASSGYRGSAETQYF. The DNA for the CDR3 is TGTGCCAGCAGCGGGTACAGGGGGTCTGCGGAGACCCAGTACTTC.

This clone was recorded a few times. V usage is TRBV5-5 and J usage is TRBJ1-5, with D maybe TRBD1 (6 bases). Germline CDR1 is SGHKS and CDR2 is YYEKEE (reference sequence). The ends were cut back, 4 bases at V and 5 bases at J, with 28 bases in the middle. The CDR3 has 19 amino acids. The CDR3 loop reads CASSRFGGAGLGPYQPQHF. The DNA for the CDR3 is TGTGCCAGCAGCCGTTTTGGGGGGGCGGGCCTAGGGCCTTATCAGCCCCAGCATTTT.

CDR3 sequence reads: CASSTGTSGISYEQYF. DNA for the CDR3: TGTGCCAGCAGCACGGGGACTAGCGGGATTTCCTACGAGCAGTACTTC. The V gene is TRBV9, the J gene TRBJ2-7, with 13 bases aligning to TRBD2. There are 16 residues in the CDR3. Trimming removed 4 bases from V and 1 base from J; junction bases left unmatched: 5. Germline V CDR1 and CDR2: SGDLS, YYNGEE.

The chain employs TRBV6-2 or TRBV6-3 and TRBJ2-1; D is possibly TRBD1 (6 bases). Deletions cut 0 bases from V and 6 bases from J, with 21 bases between. Looked up from germline, CDR1 is MNHEY and CDR2 is SVGEGT. The CDR3 covers 18 residues. CDR3 sequence (DNA): TGTGCCAGCAGTTACTCAACAGGGAAAAGATCCAATCCCAATGAGCAGTTCTTC. Its protein is CASSYSTGKRSNPNEQFF.

This chain links TRBV10-3 with TRBJ2-7; 12 nucleotides line up with TRBD2. Germline V gene sequence: CDR1 ENHRY, CDR2 SYGVKD. V shed 4 bases and J 6 bases; nucleotides not matched to a gene: 4. The CDR3 runs to 14 residues. For the CDR3, the DNA is TGTGCCATCAGTGGGACTAGCGGGACTCTCGAGCAGTACTTC. Protein product: CAISGTSGTLEQYF.

The genes are TRBV27 and TRBJ2-5, with 12 bases aligning to TRBD2. Looked up from germline, CDR1 is MNHEY and CDR2 is SMNVEV (reference sequence). The ends lost 4 bases at V and 14 bases at J; junction bases unmatched: 5. The CDR3 extends over 12 amino acids. The CDR3 sequence: CASSSPTSGRYF. The DNA of the CDR3 is TGTGCCAGCAGTTCTCCGACTAGCGGGAGATACTTC.

This chain links TRBV27 with TRBJ2-5; TRBD1 agrees at 7 bases. Germline assignment: CDR1 MNHEY and CDR2 SMNVEV (reference sequence). The CDR3 runs 16 residues. Trimming at V came to 5 bases and at J to 4 bases, leaving 13 bases not matched to a gene. The CDR3 nucleotides read TGTGCCAGCAGTGAAAGGCGACAGGGTATACGAGAGACCCAGTACTTC. It encodes CASSERRQGIRETQYF.